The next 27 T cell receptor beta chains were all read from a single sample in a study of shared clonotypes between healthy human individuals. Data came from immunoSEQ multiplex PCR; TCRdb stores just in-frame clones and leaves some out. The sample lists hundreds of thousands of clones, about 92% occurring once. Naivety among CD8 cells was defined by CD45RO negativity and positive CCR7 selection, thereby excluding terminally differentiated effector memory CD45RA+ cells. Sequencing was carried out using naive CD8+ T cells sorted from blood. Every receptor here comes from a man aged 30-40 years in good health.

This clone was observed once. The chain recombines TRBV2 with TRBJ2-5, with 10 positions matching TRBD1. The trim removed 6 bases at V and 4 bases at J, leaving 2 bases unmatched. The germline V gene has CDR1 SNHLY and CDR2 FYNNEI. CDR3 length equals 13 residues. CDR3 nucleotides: TGTGCCAGCAGCGGACAGGGGGTAGAGACCCAGTACTTC. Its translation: CASSGQGVETQYF.

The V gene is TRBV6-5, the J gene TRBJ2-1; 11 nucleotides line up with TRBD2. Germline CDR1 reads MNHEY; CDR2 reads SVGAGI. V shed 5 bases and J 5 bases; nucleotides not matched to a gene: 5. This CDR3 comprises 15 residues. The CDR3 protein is CASSRLAGIDNEQFF. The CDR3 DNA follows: TGTGCCAGCAGTCGACTAGCGGGAATCGACAATGAGCAGTTCTTC.

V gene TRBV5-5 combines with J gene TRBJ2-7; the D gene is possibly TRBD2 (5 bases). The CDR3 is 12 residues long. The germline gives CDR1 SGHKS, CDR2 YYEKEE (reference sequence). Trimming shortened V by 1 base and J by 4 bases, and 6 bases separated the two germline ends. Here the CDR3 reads CASSLSGYEQYF. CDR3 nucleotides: TGTGCCAGCAGCTTGTCGGGATACGAGCAGTACTTC.

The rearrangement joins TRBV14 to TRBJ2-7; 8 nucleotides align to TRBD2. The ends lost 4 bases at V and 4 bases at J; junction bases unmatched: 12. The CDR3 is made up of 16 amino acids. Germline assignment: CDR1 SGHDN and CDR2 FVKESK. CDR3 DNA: TGTGCCAGCAGCCTCCACGGAGCGGGAGAGGGTTACGAGCAGTACTTC. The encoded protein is CASSLHGAGEGYEQYF.

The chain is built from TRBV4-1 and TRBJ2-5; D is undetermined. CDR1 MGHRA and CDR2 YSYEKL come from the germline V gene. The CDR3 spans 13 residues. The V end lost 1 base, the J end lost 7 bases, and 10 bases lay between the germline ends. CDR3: CASSQVGTGTQYF. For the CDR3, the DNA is TGCGCCAGCAGCCAAGTTGGCACGGGGACCCAGTACTTC.

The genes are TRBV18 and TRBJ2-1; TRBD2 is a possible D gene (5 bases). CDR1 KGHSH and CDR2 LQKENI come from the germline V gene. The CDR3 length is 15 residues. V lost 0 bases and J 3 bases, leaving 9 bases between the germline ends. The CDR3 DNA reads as TGTGCCAGCTCACCACCAGAGCGGATCTACAATGAGCAGTTCTTC. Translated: CASSPPERIYNEQFF.

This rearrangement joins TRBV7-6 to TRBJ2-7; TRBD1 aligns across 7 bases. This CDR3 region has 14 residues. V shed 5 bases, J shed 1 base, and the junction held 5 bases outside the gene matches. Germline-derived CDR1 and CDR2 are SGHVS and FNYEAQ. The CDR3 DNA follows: TGTGCCAGCAGCGCAAACAGGGGATCCTACGAGCAGTACTTC. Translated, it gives CASSANRGSYEQYF.

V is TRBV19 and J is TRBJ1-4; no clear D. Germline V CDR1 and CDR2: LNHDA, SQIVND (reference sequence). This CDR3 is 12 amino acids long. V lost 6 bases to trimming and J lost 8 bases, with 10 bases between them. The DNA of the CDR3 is TGTGCCAGTAGGAAAAGACACGAAAAACTGTTTTTT. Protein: CASRKRHEKLFF.

Written as DNA, the CDR3 is TGTGCCAGCAGTGGAGTTGTTAGCGGCTACCCCACAGATACGCAGTATTTT. This gives the protein CASSGVVSGYPTDTQYF. V is TRBV25-1 and J is TRBJ2-3; weak D call: TRBD2 (6 bases). The germline V gene encodes CDR1 MGHDK and CDR2 SYGVNS. V was trimmed by 4 bases and J by 2 bases, leaving 19 bases between them. The CDR3 runs 17 residues.

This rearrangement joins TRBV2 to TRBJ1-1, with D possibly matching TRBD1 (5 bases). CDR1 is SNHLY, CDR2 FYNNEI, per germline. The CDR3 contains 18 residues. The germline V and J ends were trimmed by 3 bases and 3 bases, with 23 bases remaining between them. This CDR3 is CASSDRGSAKRGDTEAFF. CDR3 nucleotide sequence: TGTGCCAGCAGTGATAGGGGTTCGGCGAAACGCGGGGACACTGAAGCTTTCTTT.

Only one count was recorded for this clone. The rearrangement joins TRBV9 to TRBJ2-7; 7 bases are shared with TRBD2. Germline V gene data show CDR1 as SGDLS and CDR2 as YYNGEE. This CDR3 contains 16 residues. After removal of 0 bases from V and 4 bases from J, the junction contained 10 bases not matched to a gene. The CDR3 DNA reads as TGTGCCAGCAGCGTAGGAGGTGGCGGGAGTGTTTACGAGCAGTACTTC. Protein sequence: CASSVGGGGSVYEQYF.

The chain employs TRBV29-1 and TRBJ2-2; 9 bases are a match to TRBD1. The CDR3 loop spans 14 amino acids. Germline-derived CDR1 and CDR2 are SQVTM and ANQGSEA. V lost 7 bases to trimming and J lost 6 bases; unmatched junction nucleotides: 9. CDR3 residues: CSALTGGVPGELFF. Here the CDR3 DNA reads TGCAGCGCTCTGACAGGGGGAGTTCCCGGGGAGCTGTTTTTT.

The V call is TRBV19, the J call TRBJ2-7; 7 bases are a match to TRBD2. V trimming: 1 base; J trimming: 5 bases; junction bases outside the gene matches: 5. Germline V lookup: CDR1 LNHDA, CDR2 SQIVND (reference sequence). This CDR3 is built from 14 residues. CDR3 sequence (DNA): TGTGCCAGTAGTATAGCGGGAGGTTCAAACGAGCAGTACTTC. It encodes CASSIAGGSNEQYF.

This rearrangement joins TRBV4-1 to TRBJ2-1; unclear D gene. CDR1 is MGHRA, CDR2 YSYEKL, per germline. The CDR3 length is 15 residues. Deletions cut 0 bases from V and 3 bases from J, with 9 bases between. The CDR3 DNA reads TGCGCCAGCAGCCAAGACGCGTCCGGCTACAATGAGCAGTTCTTC. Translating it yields CASSQDASGYNEQFF.

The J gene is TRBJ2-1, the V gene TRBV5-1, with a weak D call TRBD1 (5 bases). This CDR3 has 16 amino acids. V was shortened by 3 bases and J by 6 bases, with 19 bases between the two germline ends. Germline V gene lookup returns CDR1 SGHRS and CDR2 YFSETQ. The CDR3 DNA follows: TGCGCCAGCAGCTGGATCCTCGGCGAGCAGGGCAATGAGCAGTTCTTC. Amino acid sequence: CASSWILGEQGNEQFF.

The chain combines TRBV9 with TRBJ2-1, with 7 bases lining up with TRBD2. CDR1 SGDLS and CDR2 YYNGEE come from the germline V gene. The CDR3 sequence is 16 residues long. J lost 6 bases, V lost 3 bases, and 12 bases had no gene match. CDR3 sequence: CASSEGWGGIRNEQFF. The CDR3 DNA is TGTGCCAGCAGCGAGGGTTGGGGAGGGATTCGCAATGAGCAGTTCTTC.

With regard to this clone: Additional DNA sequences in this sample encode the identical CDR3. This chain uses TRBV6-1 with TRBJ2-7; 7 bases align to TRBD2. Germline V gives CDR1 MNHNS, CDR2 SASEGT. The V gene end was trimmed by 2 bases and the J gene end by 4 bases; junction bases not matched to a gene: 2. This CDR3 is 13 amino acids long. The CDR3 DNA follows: TGTGCCAGCAGTGAACGGGGGGTATACGAGCAGTACTTC. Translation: CASSERGVYEQYF.

The CDR3 is CASSAGRFYEQYF. In nucleotides, the CDR3 is TGTGCCAGCAGCGCTGGGAGGTTCTACGAGCAGTACTTC. This chain connects TRBV13 to TRBJ2-7, with a possible D match to TRBD2 (6 bases). Trimming pared 5 bases from V and 3 bases from J, leaving 11 bases between. Looked up from germline, CDR1 is PRHDT and CDR2 is FYEKMQ (reference sequence). The CDR3 sequence is 13 residues long.

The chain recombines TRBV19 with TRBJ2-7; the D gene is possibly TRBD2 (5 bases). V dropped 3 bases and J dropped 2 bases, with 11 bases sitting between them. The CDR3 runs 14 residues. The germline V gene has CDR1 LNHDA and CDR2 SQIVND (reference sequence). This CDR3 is CASSIVLAPYEQYF. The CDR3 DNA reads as TGTGCCAGTAGTATCGTCCTAGCACCCTACGAGCAGTACTTC.

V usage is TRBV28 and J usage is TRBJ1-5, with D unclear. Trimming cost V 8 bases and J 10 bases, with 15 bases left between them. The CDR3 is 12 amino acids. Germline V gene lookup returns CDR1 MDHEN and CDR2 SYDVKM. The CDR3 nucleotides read TGTGCCAGCTCTATGGGTAACGACCCCCAGCATTTT. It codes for CASSMGNDPQHF.

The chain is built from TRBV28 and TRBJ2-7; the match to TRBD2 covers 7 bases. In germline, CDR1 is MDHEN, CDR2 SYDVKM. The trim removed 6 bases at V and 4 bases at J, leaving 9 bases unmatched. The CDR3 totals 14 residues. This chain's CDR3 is CASRPGTTEYEQYF. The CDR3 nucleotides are TGTGCCAGCAGGCCCGGGACTACGGAGTACGAGCAGTACTTC. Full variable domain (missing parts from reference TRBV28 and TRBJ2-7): DVKVTQSSRYLVKRTGEKVFLECVQDMDHENMFWYRQDPGLGLRLIYFSYDVKMKEKGDIPEGYSVSREKKERFSLILESASTNQTSMYLCASRPGTTEYEQYFGPGTRLTVT.

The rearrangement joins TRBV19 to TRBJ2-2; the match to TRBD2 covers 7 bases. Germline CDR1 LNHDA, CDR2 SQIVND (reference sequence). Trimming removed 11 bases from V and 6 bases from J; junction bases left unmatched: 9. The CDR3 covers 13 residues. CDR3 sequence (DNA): TGTGCCTCAACGGGGGGAACGGCCGGGGAGCTGTTTTTT. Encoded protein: CASTGGTAGELFF.

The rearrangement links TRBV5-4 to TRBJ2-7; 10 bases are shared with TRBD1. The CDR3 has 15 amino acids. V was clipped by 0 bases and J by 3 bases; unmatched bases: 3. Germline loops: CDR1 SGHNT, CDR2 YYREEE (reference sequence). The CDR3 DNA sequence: TGTGCCAGCAGCTTGGCCGGGACAGGGGACTACGAGCAGTACTTC. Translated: CASSLAGTGDYEQYF.

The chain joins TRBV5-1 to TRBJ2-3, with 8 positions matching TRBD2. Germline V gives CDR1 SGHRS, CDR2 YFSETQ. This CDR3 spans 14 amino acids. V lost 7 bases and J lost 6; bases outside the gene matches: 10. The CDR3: CASFSGTFGDTQYF. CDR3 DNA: TGCGCCAGCTTTAGCGGGACCTTCGGGGATACGCAGTATTTT.

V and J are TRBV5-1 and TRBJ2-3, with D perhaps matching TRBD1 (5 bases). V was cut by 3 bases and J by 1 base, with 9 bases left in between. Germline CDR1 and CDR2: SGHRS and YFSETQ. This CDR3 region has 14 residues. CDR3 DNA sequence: TGCGCCAGCAGCTCGGACATACGCACAGATACGCAGTATTTT. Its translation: CASSSDIRTDTQYF.

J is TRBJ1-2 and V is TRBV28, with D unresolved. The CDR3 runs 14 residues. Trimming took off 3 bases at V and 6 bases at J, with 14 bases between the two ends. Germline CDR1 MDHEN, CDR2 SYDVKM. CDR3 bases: TGTGCCAGCAGTTTCTTAGCGGGTCGGCATGGCTACACCTTC. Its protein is CASSFLAGRHGYTF.

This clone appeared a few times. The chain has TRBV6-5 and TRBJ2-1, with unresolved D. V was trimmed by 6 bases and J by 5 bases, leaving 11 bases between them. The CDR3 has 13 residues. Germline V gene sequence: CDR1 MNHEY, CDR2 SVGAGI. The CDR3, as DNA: TGTGCCAGCAGCCTGACGGGTCACAATGAGCAGTTCTTC. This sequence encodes CASSLTGHNEQFF.